This T cell receptor beta chain derives from a study of T-cell reconstitution after alpha-beta-depleted transplantation in children. This clonotype has only a few counts. The CDR3 has 16 residues. From germline, CDR1 is SGHRS and CDR2 YFSETQ. V lost 3 bases and J 7 bases, leaving 17 bases between the germline ends. Unique molecular identifiers were used to barcode this TCRbeta library. TCRdb independently ran MiXCR on the PCR reads; one entry per CDR3 protein. In the table there are hundreds of thousands of distinct CDR3 sequences, 16% of which are singletons. The chain employs TRBV5-1 and TRBJ1-6; a weak D match, TRBD1 (6 bases). This clonotype originated in a human donor who donated a stem cell graft to a child with acute myeloid leukemia. The sample here was PBMCs from the stem cell graft donor, taken from the stem cell graft. The DNA for the CDR3 is TGCGCCAGCAGCTCTATCCCCGGGACAAGCAATTCACCCCTCCACTTT. It specifies CASSSIPGTSNSPLHF.